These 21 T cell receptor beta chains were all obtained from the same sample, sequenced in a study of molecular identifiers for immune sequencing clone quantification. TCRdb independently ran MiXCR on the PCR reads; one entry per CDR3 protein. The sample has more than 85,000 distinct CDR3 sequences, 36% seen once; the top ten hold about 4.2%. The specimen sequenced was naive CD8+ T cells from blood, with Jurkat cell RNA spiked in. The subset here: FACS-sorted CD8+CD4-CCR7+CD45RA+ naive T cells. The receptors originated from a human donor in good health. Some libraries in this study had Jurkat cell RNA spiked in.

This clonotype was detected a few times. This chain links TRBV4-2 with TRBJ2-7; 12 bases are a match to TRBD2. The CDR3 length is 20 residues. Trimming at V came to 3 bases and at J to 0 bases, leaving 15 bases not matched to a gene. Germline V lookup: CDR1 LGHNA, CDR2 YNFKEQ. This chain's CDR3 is CASSQDLAGGPYYSSYEQYF. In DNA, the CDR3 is TGTGCCAGCAGCCAGGACCTAGCGGGAGGGCCCTATTACAGCTCCTACGAGCAGTACTTC.

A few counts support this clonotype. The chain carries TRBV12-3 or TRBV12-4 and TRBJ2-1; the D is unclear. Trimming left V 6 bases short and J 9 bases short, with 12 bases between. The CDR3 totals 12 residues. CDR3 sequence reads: CASRLRWAEQFF. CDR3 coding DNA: TGTGCCAGCAGACTACGGTGGGCTGAGCAGTTCTTC.

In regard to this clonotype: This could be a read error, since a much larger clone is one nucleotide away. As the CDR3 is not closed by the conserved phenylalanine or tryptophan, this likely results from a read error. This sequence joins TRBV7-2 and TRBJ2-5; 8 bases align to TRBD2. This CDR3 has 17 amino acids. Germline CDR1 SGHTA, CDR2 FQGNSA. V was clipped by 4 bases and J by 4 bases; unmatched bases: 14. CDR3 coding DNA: TGTGCCAGCAGCTACGCGCCGGCGGGAGGCCGGATAGAGACCCAGTACATC. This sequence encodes CASSYAPAGGRIETQYI.

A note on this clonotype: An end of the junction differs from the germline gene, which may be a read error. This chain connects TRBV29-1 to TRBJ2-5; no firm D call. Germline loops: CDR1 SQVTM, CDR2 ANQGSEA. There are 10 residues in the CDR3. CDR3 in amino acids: CSVEVETQNF. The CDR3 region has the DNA TGCAGCGTTGAAGTTGAGACCCAGAACTTC.

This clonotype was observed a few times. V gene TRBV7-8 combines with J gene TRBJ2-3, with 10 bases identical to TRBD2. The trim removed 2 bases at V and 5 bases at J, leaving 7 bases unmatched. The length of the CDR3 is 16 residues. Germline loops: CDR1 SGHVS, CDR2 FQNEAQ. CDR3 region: CASSLRGLAVGDTQYF. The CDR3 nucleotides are TGTGCCAGCAGCTTACGCGGACTAGCGGTAGGAGATACGCAGTATTTT.

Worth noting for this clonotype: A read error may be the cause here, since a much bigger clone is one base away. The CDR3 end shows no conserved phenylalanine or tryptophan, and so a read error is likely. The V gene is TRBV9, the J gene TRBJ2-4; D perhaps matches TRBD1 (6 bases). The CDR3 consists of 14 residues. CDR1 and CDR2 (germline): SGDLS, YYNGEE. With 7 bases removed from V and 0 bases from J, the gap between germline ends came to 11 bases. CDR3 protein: CASQEGVAKNIQYI. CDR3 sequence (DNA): TGTGCCAGCCAAGAGGGGGTAGCCAAAAACATTCAGTACATC.

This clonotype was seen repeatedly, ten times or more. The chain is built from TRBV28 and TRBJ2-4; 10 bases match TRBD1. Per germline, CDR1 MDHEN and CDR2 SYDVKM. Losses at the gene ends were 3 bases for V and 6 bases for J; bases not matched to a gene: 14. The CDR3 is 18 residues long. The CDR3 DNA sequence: TGTGCCAGCAGTTTGAGGGACAGGGGAGTCTTAAACCGAAACATTCAGTACTTC. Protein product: CASSLRDRGVLNRNIQYF.

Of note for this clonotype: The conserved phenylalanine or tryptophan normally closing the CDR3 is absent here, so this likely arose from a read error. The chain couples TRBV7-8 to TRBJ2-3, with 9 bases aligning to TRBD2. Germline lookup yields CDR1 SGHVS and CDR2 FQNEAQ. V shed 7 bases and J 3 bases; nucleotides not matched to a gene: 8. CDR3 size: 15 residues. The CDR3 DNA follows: TGTGCCAGCAATAGGGGACTAGCCCAAACAGATACGCAGTATCTT. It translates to CASNRGLAQTDTQYL.

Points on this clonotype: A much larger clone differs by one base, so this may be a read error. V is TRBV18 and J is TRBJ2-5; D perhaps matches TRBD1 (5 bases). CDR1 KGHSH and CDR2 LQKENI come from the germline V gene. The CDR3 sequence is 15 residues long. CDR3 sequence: CASSQPSVGQETQNF. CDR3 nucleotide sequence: TGTGCCAGCTCACAACCCAGCGTTGGACAAGAGACCCAGAACTTC.

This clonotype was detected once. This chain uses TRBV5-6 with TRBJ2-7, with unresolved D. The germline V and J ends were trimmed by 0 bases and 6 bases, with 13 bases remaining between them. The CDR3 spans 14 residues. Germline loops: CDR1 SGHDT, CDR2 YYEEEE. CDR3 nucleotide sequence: TGTGCCAGCAGCTTGGCCTTCGGTTATCCCGAGCAGTACTTC. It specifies CASSLAFGYPEQYF.

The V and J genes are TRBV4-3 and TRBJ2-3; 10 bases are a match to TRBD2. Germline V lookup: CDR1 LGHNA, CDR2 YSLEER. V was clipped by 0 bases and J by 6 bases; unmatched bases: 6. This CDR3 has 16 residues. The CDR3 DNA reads TGCGCCAGCAGCCAAGATCTAGCGGGAGTGGGTGATACGCAGTATTTT. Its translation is CASSQDLAGVGDTQYF.

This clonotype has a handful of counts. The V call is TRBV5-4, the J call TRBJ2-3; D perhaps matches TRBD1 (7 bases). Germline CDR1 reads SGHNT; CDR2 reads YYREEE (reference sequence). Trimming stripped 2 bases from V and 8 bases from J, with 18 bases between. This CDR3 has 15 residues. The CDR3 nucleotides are TGTGCCAGCAGCTTTGCAGGAGGGGGCGCAGGTACGCAGTATTTT. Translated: CASSFAGGGAGTQYF.

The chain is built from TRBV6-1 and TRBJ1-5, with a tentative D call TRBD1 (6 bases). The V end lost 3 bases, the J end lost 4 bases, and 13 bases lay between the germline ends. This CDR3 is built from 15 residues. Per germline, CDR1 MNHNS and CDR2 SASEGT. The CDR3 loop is CASSDWAGVNQPQHF. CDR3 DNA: TGTGCCAGCAGTGATTGGGCAGGGGTGAATCAGCCCCAGCATTTT.

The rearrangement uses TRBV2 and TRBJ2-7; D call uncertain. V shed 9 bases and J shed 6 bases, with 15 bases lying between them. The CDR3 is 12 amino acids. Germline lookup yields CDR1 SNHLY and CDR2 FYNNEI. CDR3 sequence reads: CASLTNYGEQYF. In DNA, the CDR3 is TGTGCCAGTTTGACCAACTACGGCGAGCAGTACTTC.

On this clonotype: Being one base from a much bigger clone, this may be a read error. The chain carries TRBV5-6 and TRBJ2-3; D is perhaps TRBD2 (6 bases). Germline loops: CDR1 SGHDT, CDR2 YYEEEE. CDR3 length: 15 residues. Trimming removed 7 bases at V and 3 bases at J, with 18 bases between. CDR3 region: CASGLGGAGTDTQYF. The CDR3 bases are TGTGCCAGCGGTCTCGGGGGTGCGGGGACAGATACGCAGTATTTT.

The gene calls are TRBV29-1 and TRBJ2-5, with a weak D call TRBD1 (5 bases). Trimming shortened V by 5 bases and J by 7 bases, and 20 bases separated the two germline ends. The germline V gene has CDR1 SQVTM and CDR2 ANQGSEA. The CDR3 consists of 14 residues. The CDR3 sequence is CSVPTPPGSGTQYF. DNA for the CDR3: TGCAGCGTTCCGACCCCACCAGGGTCAGGGACCCAGTACTTC.

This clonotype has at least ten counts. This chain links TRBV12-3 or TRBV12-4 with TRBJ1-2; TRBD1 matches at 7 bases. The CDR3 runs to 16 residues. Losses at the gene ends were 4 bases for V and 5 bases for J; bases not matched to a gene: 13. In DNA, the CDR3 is TGTGCCAGCAGTTCCGACAGGGTTGAGCGGGGGTATGGCTACACCTTC. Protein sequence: CASSSDRVERGYGYTF.

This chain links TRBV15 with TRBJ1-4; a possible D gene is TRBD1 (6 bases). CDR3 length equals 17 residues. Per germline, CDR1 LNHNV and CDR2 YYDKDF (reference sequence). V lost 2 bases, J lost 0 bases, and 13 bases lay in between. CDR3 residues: CATSRTVRGATNEKLFF. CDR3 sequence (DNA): TGTGCCACCAGCAGAACCGTCAGGGGTGCAACTAATGAAAAACTGTTTTTT. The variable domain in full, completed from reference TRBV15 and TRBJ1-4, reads DAMVIQNPRYQVTQFGKPVTLSCSQTLNHNVMYWYQQKSSQAPKLLFHYYDKDFNNEADTPDNFQSRRPNTSFCFLDIRSPGLGDTAMYLCATSRTVRGATNEKLFFGSGTQLSVL.

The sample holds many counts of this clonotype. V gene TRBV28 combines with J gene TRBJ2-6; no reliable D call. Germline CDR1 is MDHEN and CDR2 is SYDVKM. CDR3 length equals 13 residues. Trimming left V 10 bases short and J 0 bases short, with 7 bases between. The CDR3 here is CATADSGANVLTF. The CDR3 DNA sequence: TGTGCCACCGCGGACTCTGGGGCCAACGTCCTGACTTTC.

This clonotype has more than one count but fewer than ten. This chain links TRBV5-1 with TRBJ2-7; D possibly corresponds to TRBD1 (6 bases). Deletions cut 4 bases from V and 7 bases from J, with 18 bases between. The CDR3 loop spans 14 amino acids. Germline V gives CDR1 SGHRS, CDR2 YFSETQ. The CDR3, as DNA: TGCGCCAGCAGCGGAACAGGGTATGGGGAAGAGCAGTACTTC. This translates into CASSGTGYGEEQYF.

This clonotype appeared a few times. The CDR3 coding sequence is TGTGCCAGCAGGGCAACTAATGAAAAACTGTTTTTT. This translates into CASRATNEKLFF. The V call is TRBV7-9, the J call TRBJ1-4; the D is unclear. With 6 bases removed from V and 0 bases from J, the gap between germline ends came to 2 bases. The CDR3 loop spans 12 amino acids. From germline, CDR1 is SEHNR and CDR2 FQNEAQ (reference sequence).